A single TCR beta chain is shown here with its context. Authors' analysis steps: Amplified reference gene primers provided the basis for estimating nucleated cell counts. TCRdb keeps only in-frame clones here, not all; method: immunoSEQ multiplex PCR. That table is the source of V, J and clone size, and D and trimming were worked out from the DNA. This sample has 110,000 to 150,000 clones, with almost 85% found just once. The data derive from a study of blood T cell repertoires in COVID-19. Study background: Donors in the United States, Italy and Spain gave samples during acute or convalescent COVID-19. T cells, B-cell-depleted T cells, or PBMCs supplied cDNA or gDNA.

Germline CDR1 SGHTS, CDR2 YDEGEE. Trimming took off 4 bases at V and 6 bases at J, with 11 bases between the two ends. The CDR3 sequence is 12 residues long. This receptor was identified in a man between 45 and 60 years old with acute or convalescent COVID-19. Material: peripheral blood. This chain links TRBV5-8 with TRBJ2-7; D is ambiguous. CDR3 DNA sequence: TGTGCCAGCAGCCCACAGTCTCGCGAGCAGTACTTC. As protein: CASSPQSREQYF.